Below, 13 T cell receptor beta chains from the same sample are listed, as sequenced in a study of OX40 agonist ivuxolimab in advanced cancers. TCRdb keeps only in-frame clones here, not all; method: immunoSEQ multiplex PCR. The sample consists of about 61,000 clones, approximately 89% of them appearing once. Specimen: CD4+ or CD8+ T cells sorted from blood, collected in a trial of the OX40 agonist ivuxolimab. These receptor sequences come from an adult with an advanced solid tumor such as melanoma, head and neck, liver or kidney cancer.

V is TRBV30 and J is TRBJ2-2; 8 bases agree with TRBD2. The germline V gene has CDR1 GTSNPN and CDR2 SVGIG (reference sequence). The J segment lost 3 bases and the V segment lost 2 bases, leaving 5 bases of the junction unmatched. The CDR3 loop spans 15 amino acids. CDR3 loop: CAWSNSGDYTGELFF. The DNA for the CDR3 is TGTGCCTGGAGTAATAGCGGGGACTACACCGGGGAGCTGTTTTTT. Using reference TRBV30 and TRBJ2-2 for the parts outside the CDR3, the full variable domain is SQTIHQWPATLVQPVGSPLSLECTVEGTSNPNLYWYRQAAGRGLQLLFYSVGIGQISSEVPQNLSASRPQDRQFILSSKKLLLSDSGFYLCAWSNSGDYTGELFFGEGSRLTVL.

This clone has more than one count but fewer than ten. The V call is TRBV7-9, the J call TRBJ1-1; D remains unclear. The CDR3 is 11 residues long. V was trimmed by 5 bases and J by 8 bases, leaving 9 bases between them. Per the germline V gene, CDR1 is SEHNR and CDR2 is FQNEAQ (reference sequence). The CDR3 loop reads CASSSGAEAFF. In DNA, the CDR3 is TGTGCCAGCAGCAGCGGAGCAGAAGCTTTCTTT.

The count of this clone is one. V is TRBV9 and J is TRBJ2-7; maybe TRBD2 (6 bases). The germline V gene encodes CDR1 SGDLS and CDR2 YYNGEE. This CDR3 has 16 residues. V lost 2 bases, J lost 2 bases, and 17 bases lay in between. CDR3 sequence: CASSVGSGTGAYEQYF. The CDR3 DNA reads TGTGCCAGCAGCGTCGGCTCGGGAACGGGGGCCTACGAGCAGTACTTC.

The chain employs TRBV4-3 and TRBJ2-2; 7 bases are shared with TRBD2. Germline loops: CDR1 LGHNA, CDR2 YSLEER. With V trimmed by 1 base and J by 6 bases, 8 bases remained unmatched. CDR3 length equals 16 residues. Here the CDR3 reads CASSQASASGSGELFF. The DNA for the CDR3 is TGCGCCAGCAGCCAAGCTTCGGCTAGCGGTTCCGGGGAGCTGTTTTTT.

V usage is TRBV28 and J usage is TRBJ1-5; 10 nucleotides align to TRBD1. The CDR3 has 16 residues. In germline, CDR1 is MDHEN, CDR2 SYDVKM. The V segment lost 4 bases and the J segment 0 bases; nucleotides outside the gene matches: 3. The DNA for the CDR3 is TGTGCCAGCAGTTCGGACAGGGGGAATAGCAATCAGCCCCAGCATTTT. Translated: CASSSDRGNSNQPQHF.

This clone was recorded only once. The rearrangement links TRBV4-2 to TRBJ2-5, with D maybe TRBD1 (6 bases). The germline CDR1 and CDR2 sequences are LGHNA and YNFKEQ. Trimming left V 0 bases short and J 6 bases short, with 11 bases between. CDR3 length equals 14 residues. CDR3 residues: CASSQERGSKTQYF. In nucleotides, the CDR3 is TGTGCCAGCAGCCAAGAAAGGGGGTCCAAGACCCAGTACTTC.

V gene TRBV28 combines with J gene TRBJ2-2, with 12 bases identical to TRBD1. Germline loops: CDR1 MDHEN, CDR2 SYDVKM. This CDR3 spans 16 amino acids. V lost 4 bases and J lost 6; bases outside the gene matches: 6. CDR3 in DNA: TGTGCCAGCAGTTCTCCGGGACAGGGGGCCTCCGGGGAGCTGTTTTTT. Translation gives CASSSPGQGASGELFF. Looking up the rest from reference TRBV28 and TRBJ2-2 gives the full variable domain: DVKVTQSSRYLVKRTGEKVFLECVQDMDHENMFWYRQDPGLGLRLIYFSYDVKMKEKGDIPEGYSVSREKKERFSLILESASTNQTSMYLCASSSPGQGASGELFFGEGSRLTVL.

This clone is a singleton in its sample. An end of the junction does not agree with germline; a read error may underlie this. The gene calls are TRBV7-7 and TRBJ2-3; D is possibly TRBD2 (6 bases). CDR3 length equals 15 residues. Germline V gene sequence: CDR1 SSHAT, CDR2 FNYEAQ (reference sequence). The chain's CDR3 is CASSLTSTSTDTQYF. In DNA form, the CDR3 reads TGTGCTAGCAGCTTAACTAGCACTAGCACAGATACGCAGTATTTT.

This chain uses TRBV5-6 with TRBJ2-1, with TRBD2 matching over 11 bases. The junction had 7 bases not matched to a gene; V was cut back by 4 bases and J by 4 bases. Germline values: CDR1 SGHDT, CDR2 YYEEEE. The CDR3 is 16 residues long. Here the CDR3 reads CASSLTTSGVYNEQFF. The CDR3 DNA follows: TGTGCCAGCAGCCTCACGACTAGCGGGGTATACAATGAGCAGTTCTTC.

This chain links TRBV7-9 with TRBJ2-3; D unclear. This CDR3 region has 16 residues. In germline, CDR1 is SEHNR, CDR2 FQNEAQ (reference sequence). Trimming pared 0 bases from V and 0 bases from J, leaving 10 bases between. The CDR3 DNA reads TGTGCCAGCAGCTTAGCGGTTTCAGTGAGCACAGATACGCAGTATTTT. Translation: CASSLAVSVSTDTQYF.

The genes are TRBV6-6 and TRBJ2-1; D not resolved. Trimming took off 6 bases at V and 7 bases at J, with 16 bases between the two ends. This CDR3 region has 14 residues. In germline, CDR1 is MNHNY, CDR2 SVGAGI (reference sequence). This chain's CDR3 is CASRRIESINEQFF. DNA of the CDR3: TGTGCCAGCAGACGGATAGAGAGTATTAATGAGCAGTTCTTC.

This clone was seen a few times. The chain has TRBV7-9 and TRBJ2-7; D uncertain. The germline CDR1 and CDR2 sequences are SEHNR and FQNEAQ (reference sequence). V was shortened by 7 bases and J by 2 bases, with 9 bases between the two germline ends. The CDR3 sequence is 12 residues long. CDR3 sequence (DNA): TGTGCCAGCACTCCCGGGCCCTACGAGCAGTACTTC. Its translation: CASTPGPYEQYF.

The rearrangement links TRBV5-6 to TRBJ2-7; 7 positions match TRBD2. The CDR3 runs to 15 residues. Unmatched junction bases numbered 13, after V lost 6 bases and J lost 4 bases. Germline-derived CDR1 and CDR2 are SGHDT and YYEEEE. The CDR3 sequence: CASNWGGSGDYEQYF. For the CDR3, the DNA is TGTGCCAGCAATTGGGGCGGGAGCGGTGATTACGAGCAGTACTTC.